This entry describes one T cell receptor beta chain. This sample was included in a study of blood T cell repertoires in COVID-19. Study background: Sources were T cells, B-cell-depleted T cells, or PBMCs; the material itself was cDNA or gDNA.

The CDR3 consists of 15 residues. Germline V lookup: CDR1 SEHNR, CDR2 FQNEAQ (reference sequence). With 5 bases removed from V and 2 bases from J, the gap between germline ends came to 16 bases. Assay: immunoSEQ multiplex PCR; the TCRdb copy retains only in-frame clones and omits some. The sample records roughly 90,000 clones, 86% being singletons. The sequence came from a human donor in a cohort sampled during active COVID-19. This chain connects TRBV7-9 to TRBJ2-7, with D possibly being TRBD1 (5 bases). Sequenced input: peripheral blood. The CDR3 region has the DNA TGTGCCAGCAGCCTAGTTTTGGCAGGGCCCTACGAGCAGTACTTC. Translated: CASSLVLAGPYEQYF.